Given below is one T cell receptor beta chain in context. What it recognizes is unknown. This sample is part of a study of PD-1 blockade in classical Hodgkin lymphoma. Each patient experienced a relapse that followed autologous stem cell transplantation, and brentuximab vedotin exposure varied. Study-level results: CD8+ TCR diversity did not rise significantly by C4D1, unlike CD4+. Underlying causes for the observed repertoire differences were not defined, possibly disease activity or prior therapy. Compared with healthy donors, newly diagnosed patients reportedly showed lower baseline TCR diversity. Baseline diversity was lower in partial responders and progressors than complete responders.

Sequencing used immunoSEQ multiplex PCR; TCRdb keeps in-frame clones, though not all of them. The profile shows 75,000 to 100,000 clones, roughly four fifths of them singletons. Germline V gene data show CDR1 as SGHRS and CDR2 as YFSETQ. The CDR3 has 14 amino acids. Trimming stripped 4 bases from V and 1 base from J, with 11 bases between. This sample comprised peripheral blood mononuclear cells (PBMCs), obtained before the second cycle of nivolumab. The TCR comes from a human donor with classical Hodgkin lymphoma. V gene TRBV5-1 combines with J gene TRBJ2-5; D remains ambiguous. The DNA for the CDR3 is TGCGCCAGCAGCCATCAGGCCGTCCAAGAGACCCAGTACTTC. The encoded protein is CASSHQAVQETQYF.